The count of the clone carrying this T cell receptor beta chain is one. Treatment defined: over 15 received Ad26.COV2.S at low or high dose, single or two shots; about 5 received placebo; per-sample allocation not given. It was on day 63 after the first vaccine or placebo injection that samples were taken. The sample comes from a study of Ad26.COV2.S vaccination and SARS-CoV-2 variants. The CDR3 covers 17 residues. The trim removed 5 bases at V and 13 bases at J, leaving 17 bases unmatched. CDR1 MNHNY and CDR2 SVGAGI come from the germline V gene (reference sequence). Clones were sequenced by immunoSEQ multiplex PCR, and TCRdb holds only the in-frame ones, with some missing. This sample has 200,000 to 300,000 clones; more than 75% occur once, and the top ten carry about 11%.

The sequence was obtained from a person between 18 and 60 years old who received the Ad26.COV2.S COVID-19 vaccine or a placebo. The sequences come from peripheral blood, collected in a trial of Ad26.COV2.S vaccine versus placebo. The chain employs TRBV6-6 and TRBJ2-1; 13 bases line up with TRBD2. The DNA of the CDR3 is TGTGCCAGCAGTCCCCCCCCCTACGGACTAGCGGGAGTTCTACAGTTCTTC. Encoded protein: CASSPPPYGLAGVLQFF.